This T cell receptor beta chain emerged from a study of cytomegalovirus exposure and HLA in healthy donors. General study points: On later analysis, the bulk of CMV-associated TCR beta chains appeared to be HLA-restricted. Presence/absence comparisons presumed near-even sequencing depth among donors. CMV serostatus was the only immune exposure information that was available. Earlier analysis found most TCR beta V segments productive about 90% or about 30% of the time.

CDR1 is SQVTM, CDR2 ANQGSEA, per germline. Trimming at V came to 6 bases and at J to 1 base, leaving 10 bases not matched to a gene. This CDR3 is built from 15 residues. This clone came up once. Its antigen is as yet unknown. The PCR contained 60 Vbeta and 13 Jbeta primers. Using immunoSEQ multiplex PCR, the repertoire was profiled, and TCRdb retains in-frame clones only, with some absent. The table shows 95,000 or so clones, with around 81% occurring only once. The chain uses TRBV29-1 and TRBJ2-7, with 9 bases that match TRBD1. The origin of this receptor is a woman aged 65 to 85 in good health and CMV-seropositive. The material sequenced was PBMCs. The CDR3 here is CSVPTRTGDSYEQYF. CDR3 bases: TGCAGCGTCCCCACCCGGACAGGGGATTCCTACGAGCAGTACTTC.